Given below is one T cell receptor (beta chain) in context. Its antigen remains unknown. This entry is derived from a study of long-term antiretroviral therapy in people with HIV. Study findings and constraints: Specimen acquisition occurred between about 2004 and 2018, potentially under older ART regimens. Pre-ART-expanded clones dominated the repertoire at all time points. Controls had broader CDR3 length ranges than HIV repertoires did.

At survey level, the immunoSEQ assay was run in its v3.0 version. Clones were sequenced by immunoSEQ multiplex PCR, and TCRdb holds only the in-frame ones, with some missing. This table has over 8,500 clones, around three quarters appearing once. The sequence derives from a man aged 25 to 40 with HIV. The sequencing here drew on unsorted PBMCs, taken at the start of antiretroviral therapy, before treatment.

The CDR3 DNA reads as TGTGCCAGCAGTGAAGCGGAGACAGGGGGAATCAGGACCCAGTACTTC. As protein: CASSEAETGGIRTQYF. The V and J genes are TRBV6-1 and TRBJ2-5; 9 bases are shared with TRBD1. The V gene end was trimmed by 0 bases and the J gene end by 7 bases; junction bases not matched to a gene: 9. From germline, CDR1 is MNHNS and CDR2 SASEGT. The CDR3 runs 16 residues.